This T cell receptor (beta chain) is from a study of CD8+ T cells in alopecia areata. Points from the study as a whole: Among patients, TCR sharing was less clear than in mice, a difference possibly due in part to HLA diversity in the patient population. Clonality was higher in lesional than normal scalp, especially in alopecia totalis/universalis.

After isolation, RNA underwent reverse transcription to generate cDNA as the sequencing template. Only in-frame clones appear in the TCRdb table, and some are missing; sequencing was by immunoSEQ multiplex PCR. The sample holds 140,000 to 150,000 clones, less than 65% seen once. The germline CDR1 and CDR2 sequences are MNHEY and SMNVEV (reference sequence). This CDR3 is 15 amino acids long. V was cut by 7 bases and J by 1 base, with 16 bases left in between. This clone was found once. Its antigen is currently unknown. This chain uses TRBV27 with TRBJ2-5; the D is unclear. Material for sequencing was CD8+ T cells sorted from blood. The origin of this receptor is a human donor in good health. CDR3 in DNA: TGTGCCAGCAAAGTGGAAATCGCCGCCCAAGAGACCCAGTACTTC. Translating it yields CASKVEIAAQETQYF.